Listed here is a single T cell receptor beta chain. The antigen is undetermined. Every cDNA TCR molecule received its own unique molecular identifier. TCRdb re-analysed the 5' RACE reads in MiXCR, keeping a single row per CDR3 protein. Of fewer than 60,000 distinct CDR3 sequences detected, roughly 7.4% appear once; the ten largest clones hold 35%. The record originates from a study of spatial heterogeneity in lung cancer. Study as a whole: Follow-up PBMC samples were sequenced when available, at a median of approximately two years after resection. Detected beta-chain sequences consistently exceeded alpha-chain sequences. Study results and caveats: Circulating ubiquitous expanded tumor TCRs were observed more frequently at resection than at follow-up.

The CDR3 loop spans 19 amino acids. The V end was cut by 5 bases, the J end by 5 bases, with 30 bases between. Germline V gene lookup returns CDR1 LNHDA and CDR2 SQIVND (reference sequence). The sample's time point: blood at routine non-recurrence follow-up after resection. Unsorted whole RNA samples from tumor, nontumor lung or frozen PBMC were sequenced. The sequencing here drew on PBMCs, taken at follow-up. This chain links TRBV19 with TRBJ1-2, with unresolved D. The source is a female donor with early-stage non-small cell lung cancer. CDR3 sequence (DNA): TGTGCCAGTAGTTCTCTCCCGCATGCAGGCTTCCTACGGAGGTATGGCTACACCTTC. Encoded protein: CASSSLPHAGFLRRYGYTF. Combining the CDR3 with reference TRBV19 and TRBJ1-2 gives the whole variable domain DGGITQSPKYLFRKEGQNVTLSCEQNLNHDAMYWYRQDPGQGLRLIYYSQIVNDFQKGDIAEGYSVSREKKESFPLTVTSAQKNPTAFYLCASSSLPHAGFLRRYGYTFGSGTRLTVV.